The 15 T cell receptor beta chains listed next were all sequenced from one sample in a study of cytomegalovirus exposure and HLA in healthy donors. The PCR employed 60 Vbeta primers together with 13 Jbeta primers. Some clones are missing from TCRdb's copy, which holds only in-frame ones; the method was immunoSEQ multiplex PCR. The sample has approximately 190,000 clones, around 85% seen once. The sequenced sample consisted of PBMCs. The source of these receptors is a man in his fifties or sixties in good health and CMV-seronegative.

The genes are TRBV19 and TRBJ2-1; 8 nucleotides line up with TRBD2. The CDR3 spans 15 residues. Per germline, CDR1 LNHDA and CDR2 SQIVND (reference sequence). Losses at the gene ends were 6 bases for V and 4 bases for J; bases not matched to a gene: 8. This chain's CDR3 is CASSPGGGFYNEQFF. DNA of the CDR3: TGTGCCAGTAGCCCGGGGGGGGGTTTTTACAATGAGCAGTTCTTC.

V and J are TRBV5-1 and TRBJ2-2; unclear D gene. This CDR3 is built from 12 residues. Trimming took 2 bases from V and 5 from J, leaving 4 bases between them. Germline V lookup: CDR1 SGHRS, CDR2 YFSETQ. CDR3 nucleotides: TGCGCCAGCAGCTTATATACCGGGGAGCTGTTTTTT. Amino acid sequence: CASSLYTGELFF.

This chain connects TRBV27 to TRBJ2-5; 14 nucleotides match TRBD2. CDR3 size: 16 residues. Germline loops: CDR1 MNHEY, CDR2 SMNVEV (reference sequence). Trimming at V came to 5 bases and at J to 2 bases, leaving 4 bases not matched to a gene. CDR3 protein: CASSGRLAGGQETQYF. The CDR3 coding sequence is TGTGCCAGCAGTGGTCGACTAGCGGGGGGGCAAGAGACCCAGTACTTC.

DNA for the CDR3: TGTGCCAGCAGTTACGGGGCAGGCTACGAGCAGTACTTC. Protein product: CASSYGAGYEQYF. The chain links TRBV6-5 to TRBJ2-7; D is perhaps TRBD1 (5 bases). Germline lookup yields CDR1 MNHEY and CDR2 SVGAGI. The CDR3 consists of 13 residues. Trimming took 2 bases from V and 3 from J, leaving 8 bases between them.

The V call is TRBV30, the J call TRBJ1-1; D gene uncertain. Germline CDR1 and CDR2: GTSNPN and SVGIG (reference sequence). V was cut by 4 bases and J by 3 bases, with 18 bases left in between. This CDR3 has 15 residues. DNA for the CDR3: TGTGCCTGGAACCAAGCGGCCCTGCGTGACACTGAAGCTTTCTTT. It is translated as CAWNQAALRDTEAFF.

J is TRBJ1-2 and V is TRBV15, with TRBD1 identical over 8 bases. Germline loops: CDR1 LNHNV, CDR2 YYDKDF (reference sequence). The CDR3 is 15 amino acids. The J segment lost 4 bases and the V segment lost 5 bases, leaving 9 bases of the junction unmatched. CDR3 in DNA: TGTGCCACCAGCGGAGGGGACAGGAGAAGCTATGGCTACACCTTC. Its protein product is CATSGGDRRSYGYTF. Using reference TRBV15 and TRBJ1-2 for the parts outside the CDR3, the full variable domain is DAMVIQNPRYQVTQFGKPVTLSCSQTLNHNVMYWYQQKSSQAPKLLFHYYDKDFNNEADTPDNFQSRRPNTSFCFLDIRSPGLGDTAMYLCATSGGDRRSYGYTFGSGTRLTVV.

The chain combines TRBV5-1 with TRBJ2-2; TRBD2 matches at 7 bases. Germline-derived CDR1 and CDR2 are SGHRS and YFSETQ. Trimming at V came to 2 bases and at J to 7 bases, leaving 5 bases not matched to a gene. CDR3 length: 14 residues. The DNA for the CDR3 is TGCGCCAGCAGCTTCAGACTAGCAATCGGGGAGCTGTTTTTT. Translating it yields CASSFRLAIGELFF.

This chain joins TRBV5-1 and TRBJ2-7; 8 positions match TRBD1. The CDR3 totals 15 residues. Germline values: CDR1 SGHRS, CDR2 YFSETQ. V lost 5 bases to trimming and J lost 2 bases; unmatched junction nucleotides: 9. This CDR3 is CASSSTGTGPYEQYF. DNA of the CDR3: TGCGCCAGCAGTTCTACCGGGACAGGCCCCTACGAGCAGTACTTC. Full variable domain (outside the CDR3, taken from reference TRBV5-1 and TRBJ2-7): KAGVTQTPRYLIKTRGQQVTLSCSPISGHRSVSWYQQTPGQGLQFLFEYFSETQRNKGNFPGRFSGRQFSNSRSEMNVSTLELGDSALYLCASSSTGTGPYEQYFGPGTRLTVT.

DNA for the CDR3: TGTGCCTGGAGTGTTTTAGGCAATCAGCCCCAGCATTTT. Translation gives CAWSVLGNQPQHF. The chain is built from TRBV30 and TRBJ1-5; D gene unclear. Germline CDR1 GTSNPN, CDR2 SVGIG (reference sequence). Trimming stripped 0 bases from V and 2 bases from J, with 5 bases between. This CDR3 region has 13 residues. The variable domain in full, with the rest retrieved from reference TRBV30 and TRBJ1-5, is SQTIHQWPATLVQPVGSPLSLECTVEGTSNPNLYWYRQAAGRGLQLLFYSVGIGQISSEVPQNLSASRPQDRQFILSSKKLLLSDSGFYLCAWSVLGNQPQHFGDGTRLSIL.

The chain links TRBV2 to TRBJ2-7; 7 nucleotides align to TRBD1. V lost 4 bases, J lost 4 bases, and 7 bases stayed unmatched. In germline, CDR1 is SNHLY, CDR2 FYNNEI. The CDR3 has 14 residues. The CDR3 DNA follows: TGTGCCAGCAGTGGGACAGGCCGACCTTACGAGCAGTACTTC. Its protein is CASSGTGRPYEQYF.

The rearrangement uses TRBV19 and TRBJ1-5; no definite D call. CDR1 is LNHDA, CDR2 SQIVND, per germline (reference sequence). Between the trimmed V and J ends, which lost 1 base and 5 bases, there was a span of 12 bases. This CDR3 region has 15 residues. The CDR3 DNA reads TGTGCCAGTAGTATAGCCCCAGGTGGGCATCAGCCCCAGCATTTT. It specifies CASSIAPGGHQPQHF.

The CDR3 DNA reads TGCGCCAGCAGCCAAGAAGGAGGGTCGGGACAGGGGCCGGCTAATGAGCAGTTCTTC. Translation gives CASSQEGGSGQGPANEQFF. J is TRBJ2-1 and V is TRBV4-3, with TRBD1 matching over 10 bases. The CDR3 runs 19 residues. V shed 0 bases, J shed 7 bases, and the junction held 15 bases outside the gene matches. The germline gives CDR1 LGHNA, CDR2 YSLEER.

This clone was counted only a few times. The chain joins TRBV30 to TRBJ1-1; no clear D gene. The CDR3 has 11 amino acids. V shed 4 bases and J shed 5 bases, with 8 bases lying between them. Germline V CDR1 and CDR2: GTSNPN, SVGIG (reference sequence). The CDR3 DNA is TGTGCCTGGAAAAGAGGGACTGAAGCTTTCTTT. Its protein product is CAWKRGTEAFF.

This chain uses TRBV30 with TRBJ1-1; tentative D call: TRBD1 (5 bases). Germline V gene lookup returns CDR1 GTSNPN and CDR2 SVGIG (reference sequence). This CDR3 has 13 residues. V was pared by 8 bases and J by 0 bases, with 13 bases between. The CDR3 nucleotides are TGTGCCGGCGGGGCTGTCATGAACACTGAAGCTTTCTTT. Translated: CAGGAVMNTEAFF.

The chain recombines TRBV4-2 with TRBJ1-1; 9 bases are a match to TRBD1. Germline CDR1 LGHNA, CDR2 YNFKEQ. The CDR3 consists of 15 residues. The V gene end was trimmed by 0 bases and the J gene end by 4 bases; junction bases not matched to a gene: 3. The CDR3 loop is CASSQERTGATEAFF. CDR3 coding DNA: TGTGCCAGCAGCCAAGAACGGACAGGGGCCACTGAAGCTTTCTTT.